These T cell receptor beta chains were read from a single sample in a study of regulatory T cells in long-lasting Graves disease. From the multiplex PCR reads, TCRdb called clonotypes with MiXCR, one entry per CDR3 protein. The sample has about 400,000 distinct CDR3 sequences; about 20% are singletons. This material consisted of peripheral blood mononuclear cells (PBMCs), taken when the disease was refractory, from a patient treated with antithyroid drugs. The receptor source for this set is a female donor with Graves disease. Each CDR3 is given with its conserved first and last residue. The D gene is left open where the match is weak. Size tells how often a clone was seen (once, few, many) or the class of an expanded clone, and some rows leave it out.

clone_size	j_call	d_call	v_call	cdr3_nt	cdr3_aa
many	TRBJ2-7	TRBD2	TRBV19	TGCGCCAGCGGGGGCAACTCCTACGAGCAGTACTTC	CASGGNSYEQYF
many	TRBJ2-7	TRBD2	TRBV10-2	TGCGCCAGCACCGAGGGACTAGCGGGAACCGAGCAGTACTTC	CASTEGLAGTEQYF
many	TRBJ1-5	TRBD1	TRBV12-5	TGTGCTAGTGGAGCCTGGGGGACAGGGAACAATCAGCCCCAGCATTTT	CASGAWGTGNNQPQHF
many	TRBJ1-1	.	TRBV29-1	TGCAGCGTTGACGAGGGAATTGGCACTGAAGCTTTCTTT	CSVDEGIGTEAFF
.	TRBJ2-3	TRBD2	TRBV11-2	TGTGCCAGCAGCCGAGCAGCGGGAGGGACCACAGATACGCAGTATTTT	CASSRAAGGTTDTQYF
.	TRBJ2-5	.	TRBV29-1	TGCAGCGTTGTAGAATGGGAGACCCAGTACTTC	CSVVEWETQYF
many	TRBJ1-5	.	TRBV30	TGTGCCTGGAGTTTGGGGGCCAGGGGTTGGCCCCAGCATTTT	CAWSLGARGWPQHF
.	TRBJ2-5	.	TRBV5-1	TGCGCCAGCAGCTTGGCCCCGGGAGAACAAGAGACCCAGTACTTC	CASSLAPGEQETQYF
few	TRBJ1-1	.	TRBV12-3/TRBV12-4	TGTGCCAGCAGTTTAAGTCGAGGAGTCACTGAAGCTTTCTTT	CASSLSRGVTEAFF
many	TRBJ2-7	.	TRBV2	TGTGCCAGCAGTGAAGCAGGGGTTTACGAGCAGTACTTC	CASSEAGVYEQYF
many	TRBJ2-5	.	TRBV6-1	TGTGCCAGCACCAGACCCGCAAGGCCGTACCAAGAGACCCAGTACTTC	CASTRPARPYQETQYF
.	TRBJ1-1	.	TRBV5-1	TGCGCCAGCAGCTTGGAGATGGGTCTCGTGGGTGAAGCTTTCTTT	CASSLEMGLVGEAFF
many	TRBJ2-2	TRBD2	TRBV7-2	TGTGCCAGCAGCTTAGGGCTAGCGGGAAACACCGGGGAGCTGTTTTTT	CASSLGLAGNTGELFF
many	TRBJ1-1	.	TRBV6-5	TGTGCCAGCAGTTACTCGGGGGGTGGTGAAGCTTTCTTT	CASSYSGGGEAFF
few	TRBJ1-4	.	TRBV2	TGTGCCAGCACCGCGGATAATGAAAAACTGTTTTTT	CASTADNEKLFF
many	TRBJ2-7	.	TRBV10-3	TGTGCCATCAGTGACGGCAGTGCCTACGAGCAGTACTTC	CAISDGSAYEQYF
many	TRBJ2-5	.	TRBV11-2	TGTGCCAGCAGCTTAAACGGCAGGGAGGAGACCCAGTACTTC	CASSLNGREETQYF
.	TRBJ1-2	.	TRBV6-1	TGTGCCAGCCTTCTACAGCTTGGCTATGGCTACACCTTC	CASLLQLGYGYTF
few	TRBJ2-2	TRBD2	TRBV28	TGTGCCAGCAGTCAACTAGCGGGAGTAATCACCGGGGAGCTGTTTTTT	CASSQLAGVITGELFF
.	TRBJ2-7	.	TRBV7-9	TGTGCCAGCAGCCCCAAAGGGCCCCACGAGCAGTACTTC	CASSPKGPHEQYF
.	TRBJ2-5	TRBD2	TRBV5-4	TGTGCCAGCAGCTTCGGGACTACAGAGACCCAGTACTTC	CASSFGTTETQYF
.	TRBJ1-5	TRBD1	TRBV19	TGTGCCAGTAGTACAAAGACAGGGAGCAATCAGCCCCAGCATTTT	CASSTKTGSNQPQHF
many	TRBJ2-6	TRBD1	TRBV11-2	TGTGCCAGCAGCCTCCGGGACAGTATTTCTGGGGCCAACGTCCTGACTTTC	CASSLRDSISGANVLTF
few	TRBJ1-3	TRBD1	TRBV12-3/TRBV12-4	TGTGCCAGCGGGGACAGTGTCGTAGAAGGAAACACCATATATTTT	CASGDSVVEGNTIYF
.	TRBJ2-5	.	TRBV4-2	TGTGCCAGCAGCCAAGGGACTACTCAAGAGACCCAGTACTTC	CASSQGTTQETQYF
many	TRBJ2-4	.	TRBV28	TGTGCCAGCAGTTTTGGGGTTACCAAAAACATTCAGTACTTC	CASSFGVTKNIQYF
.	TRBJ2-7	.	TRBV5-1	TGCGCCAGCAGCTTGGACCCCGGGGGGCGAAGCTCCTACGAGCAGTACTTC	CASSLDPGGRSSYEQYF
.	TRBJ1-2	.	TRBV5-1	TGCGCCAGCAGCTGGACCCTGGACACTAGCTATGGCTACACCTTC	CASSWTLDTSYGYTF
many	TRBJ2-5	.	TRBV6-1	TGTGCCAGCAGCCCAATGATGGGAACCCAGTACTTC	CASSPMMGTQYF